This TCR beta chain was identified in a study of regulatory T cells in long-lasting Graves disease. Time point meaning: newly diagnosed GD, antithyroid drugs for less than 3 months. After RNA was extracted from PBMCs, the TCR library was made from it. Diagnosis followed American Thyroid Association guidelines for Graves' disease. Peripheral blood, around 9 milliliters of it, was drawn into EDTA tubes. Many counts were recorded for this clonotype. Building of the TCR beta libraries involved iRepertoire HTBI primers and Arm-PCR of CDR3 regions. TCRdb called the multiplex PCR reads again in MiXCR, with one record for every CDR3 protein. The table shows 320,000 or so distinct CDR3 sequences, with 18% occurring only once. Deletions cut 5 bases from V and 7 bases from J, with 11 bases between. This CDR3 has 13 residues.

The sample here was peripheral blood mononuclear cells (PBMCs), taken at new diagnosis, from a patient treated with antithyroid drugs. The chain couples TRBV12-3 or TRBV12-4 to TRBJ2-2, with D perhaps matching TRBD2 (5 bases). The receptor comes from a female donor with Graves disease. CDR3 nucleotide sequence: TGTGCCAGCAGTATATTAGAGGGCGGGGAGCTGTTTTTT. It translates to CASSILEGGELFF.